This T cell receptor (beta chain) was retrieved from a study of human T cells and chemical hapten exposure. Study context: For the roughly 24-week duration of the study, patients were given weekly doses of diphenylcyclopropenone on the scalp.

This clonotype appeared a few times. Its antigen is not known. Each CDR3 protein gets one entry after TCRdb re-called the RACE reads with MiXCR. The table includes more than 250,000 distinct CDR3 sequences, around 9.3% detected once. Study-wide results and caveats: Sensitizing to DPC left TCRs with a frequency above 1 in 1000 unaltered. There was alopecia in the donors, so their immune response may differ from that of healthy people.

As to time point: pre-sensitization, week 0. As for treatment: therapeutic diphenylcyclopropenone sensitization with weekly scalp DPC. Germline loops: CDR1 DFQATT, CDR2 SNEGSKA (reference sequence). This CDR3 is built from 13 residues. Trimming cost V 1 base and J 9 bases; bases outside gene matches: 3. The chain has TRBV20-1 and TRBJ1-6, with 7 bases that match TRBD1. The sample here was whole blood, taken in connection with sensitization to the hapten diphenylcyclopropenone (DPC). This receptor was identified in a woman in her 40s with alopecia areata. Some clones in this sample may be carry-over from other donors' samples. DNA of the CDR3: TGCAGTGCTAGAGCCCAGGGGGGTTCACCCCTCCACTTT. It specifies CSARAQGGSPLHF.